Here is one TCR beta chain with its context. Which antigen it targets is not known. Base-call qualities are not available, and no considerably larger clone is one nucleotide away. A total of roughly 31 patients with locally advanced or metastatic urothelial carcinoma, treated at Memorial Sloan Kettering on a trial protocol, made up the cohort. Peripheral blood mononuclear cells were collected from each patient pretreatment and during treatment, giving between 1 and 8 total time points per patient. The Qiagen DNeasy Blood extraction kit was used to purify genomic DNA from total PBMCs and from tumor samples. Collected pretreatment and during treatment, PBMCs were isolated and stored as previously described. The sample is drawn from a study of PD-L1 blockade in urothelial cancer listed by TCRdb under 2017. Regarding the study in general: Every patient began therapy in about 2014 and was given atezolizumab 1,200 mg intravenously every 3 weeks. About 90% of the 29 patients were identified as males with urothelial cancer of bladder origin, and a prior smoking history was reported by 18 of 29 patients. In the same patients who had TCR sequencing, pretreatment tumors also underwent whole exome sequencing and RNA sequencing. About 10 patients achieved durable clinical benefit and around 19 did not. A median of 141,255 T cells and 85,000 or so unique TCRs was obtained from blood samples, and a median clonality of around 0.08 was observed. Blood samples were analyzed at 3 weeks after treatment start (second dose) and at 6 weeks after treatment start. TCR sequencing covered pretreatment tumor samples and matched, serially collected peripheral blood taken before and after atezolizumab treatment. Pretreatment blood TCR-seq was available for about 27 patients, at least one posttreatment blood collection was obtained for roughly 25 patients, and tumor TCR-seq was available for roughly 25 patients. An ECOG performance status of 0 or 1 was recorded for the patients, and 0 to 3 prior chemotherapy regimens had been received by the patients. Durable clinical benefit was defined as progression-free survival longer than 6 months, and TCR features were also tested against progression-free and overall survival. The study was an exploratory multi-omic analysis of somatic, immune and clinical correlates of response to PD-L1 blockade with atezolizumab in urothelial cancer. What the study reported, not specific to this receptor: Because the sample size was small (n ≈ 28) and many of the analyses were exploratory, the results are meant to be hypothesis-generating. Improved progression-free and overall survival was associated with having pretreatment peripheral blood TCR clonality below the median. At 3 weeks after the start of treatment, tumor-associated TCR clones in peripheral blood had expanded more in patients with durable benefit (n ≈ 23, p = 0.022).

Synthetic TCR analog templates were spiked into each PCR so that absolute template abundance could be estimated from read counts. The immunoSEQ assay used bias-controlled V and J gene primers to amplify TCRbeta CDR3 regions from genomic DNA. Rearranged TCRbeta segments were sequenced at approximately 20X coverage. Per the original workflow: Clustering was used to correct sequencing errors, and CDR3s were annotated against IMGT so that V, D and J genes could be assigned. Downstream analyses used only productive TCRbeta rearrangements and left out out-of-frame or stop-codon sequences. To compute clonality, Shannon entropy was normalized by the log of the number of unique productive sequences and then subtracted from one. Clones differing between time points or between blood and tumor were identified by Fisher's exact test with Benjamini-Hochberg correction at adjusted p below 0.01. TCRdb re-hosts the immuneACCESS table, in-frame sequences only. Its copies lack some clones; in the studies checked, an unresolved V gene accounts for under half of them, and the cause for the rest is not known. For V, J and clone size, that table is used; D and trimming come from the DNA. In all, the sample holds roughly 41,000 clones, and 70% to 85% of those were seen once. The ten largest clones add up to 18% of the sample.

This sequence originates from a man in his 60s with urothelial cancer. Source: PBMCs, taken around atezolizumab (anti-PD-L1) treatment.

The encoded CDR3 is CASSLQGNTEAFF. The DNA sequence is as follows: TGTGCCAGCAGTTTACAGGGGAACACTGAAGCTTTCTTT. Here the chain combines TRBV7-3 and TRBJ1-1, with a weak D call of TRBD1 (6 bases match). Looking up the germline V gene yields CDR1 SGHTA and CDR2 FQGTGA. V loses 6 bases, J loses 1 base, and the germline ends lie 9 bases apart. The CDR3 measures 13 amino acids from cysteine to phenylalanine. Left in the record is the CDR3 DNA by itself, 39 bases read in frame from the first base.